The 31 T cell receptor beta chains below come from one sample, sequenced in a study of immune evolution from preneoplasia to lung adenocarcinoma. Data came from immunoSEQ multiplex PCR; TCRdb stores just in-frame clones and leaves some out. In the table there are under 10,000 clones, 82% of which are singletons. The sample was FFPE minimally invasive lung adenocarcinoma tissue. The receptor set was obtained from a person aged 65-85 years with lung adenocarcinoma.

The V and J genes are TRBV6-5 and TRBJ1-1; D unresolved. This CDR3 contains 14 residues. V shed 2 bases and J shed 4 bases, with 11 bases lying between them. From germline, CDR1 is MNHEY and CDR2 SVGAGI. DNA of the CDR3: TGTGCCAGCAGTTACCGTTACGGCAGCACTGAAGCTTTCTTT. It specifies CASSYRYGSTEAFF.

J is TRBJ2-3 and V is TRBV28, with a tentative D call TRBD2 (5 bases). V was clipped by 5 bases and J by 3 bases, with 12 bases between them. The CDR3 is 14 residues long. Germline V gene lookup returns CDR1 MDHEN and CDR2 SYDVKM. CDR3 in DNA: TGTGCCAGCAGTACCCCCACTAGAACAGATACGCAGTATTTT. It translates to CASSTPTRTDTQYF. Drawing the rest from reference TRBV28 and TRBJ2-3, the complete variable domain is DVKVTQSSRYLVKRTGEKVFLECVQDMDHENMFWYRQDPGLGLRLIYFSYDVKMKEKGDIPEGYSVSREKKERFSLILESASTNQTSMYLCASSTPTRTDTQYFGPGTRLTVL.

This clone was detected only once. The chain has TRBV18 and TRBJ2-7, with 7 positions matching TRBD1. The CDR3 consists of 15 residues. The V and J ends lost 1 base and 6 bases, in that order; junction bases with no gene match: 9. Germline V gene data show CDR1 as KGHSH and CDR2 as LQKENI. The CDR3 sequence: CASSPQKGAAGEQYF. CDR3 nucleotide sequence: TGTGCCAGCTCACCACAAAAGGGGGCCGCGGGCGAGCAGTACTTC.

This clone has only one observation. V and J are TRBV30 and TRBJ2-1, with no clear D. The V end was cut by 4 bases, the J end by 0 bases, with 13 bases between. Germline CDR1 is GTSNPN and CDR2 is SVGIG (reference sequence). This CDR3 comprises 15 residues. The DNA of the CDR3 is TGTGCCTGGATGAGGTCTAGGAGCTCCTACAATGAGCAGTTCTTC. Translating gives CAWMRSRSSYNEQFF.

The chain has TRBV7-8 and TRBJ1-4; 7 bases are a match to TRBD1. The germline V gene encodes CDR1 SGHVS and CDR2 FQNEAQ. There are 15 residues in the CDR3. The V segment lost 3 bases and the J segment 6 bases; nucleotides outside the gene matches: 7. The DNA for the CDR3 is TGTGCCAGCAGCTTTACAGGGGTTGAGGATGAAAAACTGTTTTTT. Protein: CASSFTGVEDEKLFF.

The chain employs TRBV30 and TRBJ1-4; unclear D gene. The V and J ends lost 2 bases and 7 bases respectively, with 5 bases between them. Germline V gives CDR1 GTSNPN, CDR2 SVGIG (reference sequence). The CDR3 is 11 amino acids. CDR3 in DNA: TGTGCCTGGAGTATCGCTGAAAAACTGTTTTTT. Protein: CAWSIAEKLFF.

This clone was recorded a few times. The chain couples TRBV19 to TRBJ2-3, with 8 bases fitting TRBD2. Trimming cost V 3 bases and J 1 base; bases outside gene matches: 9. Looked up from germline, CDR1 is LNHDA and CDR2 is SQIVND (reference sequence). This CDR3 region has 17 residues. CDR3 in DNA: TGTGCCAGTAGTATGGCGGGTCGGGGGGGCGGCACAGATACGCAGTATTTT. This sequence encodes CASSMAGRGGGTDTQYF.

This chain's CDR3 is CASSWWGQGNEQYF. In DNA form, the CDR3 reads TGTGCCAGCAGCTGGTGGGGACAGGGGAACGAGCAGTACTTC. The genes are TRBV5-4 and TRBJ2-7; TRBD1 matches 10 bases. Germline CDR1 SGHNT, CDR2 YYREEE (reference sequence). V shed 3 bases and J 5 bases; nucleotides not matched to a gene: 5. The CDR3 loop spans 14 amino acids. The variable domain in full, with the rest retrieved from reference TRBV5-4 and TRBJ2-7, is ETGVTQSPTHLIKTRGQQVTLRCSSQSGHNTVSWYQQALGQGPQFIFQYYREEENGRGNFPPRFSGLQFPNYSSELNVNALELDDSALYLCASSWWGQGNEQYFGPGTRLTVT.

The chain combines TRBV2 with TRBJ2-1; TRBD1 aligns across 10 bases. CDR1 and CDR2 from the germline V gene are SNHLY and FYNNEI. V shed 6 bases and J 8 bases; nucleotides not matched to a gene: 4. The CDR3 is 13 amino acids. The CDR3 sequence is CASSRDRGDEQFF. The CDR3 region has the DNA TGTGCCAGCAGCCGGGACAGGGGCGATGAGCAGTTCTTC.

This clone was seen a few times. The chain is built from TRBV29-1 and TRBJ1-2, with a weak D call TRBD1 (6 bases). Germline-derived CDR1 and CDR2 are SQVTM and ANQGSEA. This CDR3 spans 13 amino acids. The germline V and J ends were trimmed by 2 bases and 6 bases, with 13 bases remaining between them. CDR3 sequence: CSVESKAGDGYTF. The CDR3 nucleotides read TGCAGCGTTGAATCGAAGGCAGGGGATGGCTACACCTTC.

This chain uses TRBV27 with TRBJ2-7, with D possibly called TRBD1 or TRBD2 (5 bases each). This CDR3 comprises 14 residues. Trimming removed 8 bases from V and 0 bases from J, with 14 bases in between. CDR1 is MNHEY, CDR2 SMNVEV, per germline (reference sequence). The CDR3 nucleotides are TGTGCCAGCGTACGGGACCGATTCTCCTACGAGCAGTACTTC. Encoded protein: CASVRDRFSYEQYF.

The J gene is TRBJ2-7, the V gene TRBV2; a weak D match, TRBD1 (5 bases). The V end was cut by 7 bases, the J end by 7 bases, with 20 bases between. This CDR3 has 14 residues. Germline values: CDR1 SNHLY, CDR2 FYNNEI. DNA for the CDR3: TGTGCCAGCAAAAGTACAGGCTTAGGCTTGGAGCAGTACTTC. Encoded protein: CASKSTGLGLEQYF.

The chain is built from TRBV19 and TRBJ2-7; 8 bases match TRBD1. V lost 9 bases to trimming and J lost 1 base; unmatched junction nucleotides: 8. The CDR3 consists of 14 residues. Germline V gene lookup returns CDR1 LNHDA and CDR2 SQIVND (reference sequence). The CDR3 nucleotides are TGTGCCAGCGGGACAGGACATGATTCCTACGAGCAGTACTTC. It translates to CASGTGHDSYEQYF.

The V and J genes are TRBV7-6 and TRBJ1-1; 7 bases line up with TRBD1. Germline CDR1 and CDR2: SGHVS and FNYEAQ. V was clipped by 5 bases and J by 7 bases; unmatched bases: 13. CDR3 length equals 15 residues. The CDR3 DNA is TGTGCCAGCAGCAAACATCGGACAGGAGGGGGTGAAGCTTTCTTT. It codes for CASSKHRTGGGEAFF.

V usage is TRBV2 and J usage is TRBJ1-4; 7 bases fit TRBD1. Per germline, CDR1 SNHLY and CDR2 FYNNEI. The CDR3 consists of 15 residues. Trimming cost V 0 bases and J 8 bases; bases outside gene matches: 6. CDR3 nucleotide sequence: TGTGCCAGCAGTGAAGCTCCACAGGGGAGCGAAAAACTGTTTTTT. This codes for CASSEAPQGSEKLFF. The entire variable domain, with the rest obtained from reference TRBV2 and TRBJ1-4, is as follows: EPEVTQTPSHQVTQMGQEVILRCVPISNHLYFYWYRQILGQKVEFLVSFYNNEISEKSEIFDDQFSVERPDGSNFTLKIRSTKLEDSAMYFCASSEAPQGSEKLFFGSGTQLSVL.

Only one count was recorded for this clone. This rearrangement joins TRBV11-2 to TRBJ2-1; 10 bases match TRBD1. V shed 1 base and J 9 bases; nucleotides not matched to a gene: 9. In germline, CDR1 is SGHAT, CDR2 FQNNGV. This CDR3 has 16 amino acids. The CDR3 DNA is TGTGCCAGCAGCTTAGGAGGTGGGGGACAGGGGAGTGAGCAGTTCTTC. Protein sequence: CASSLGGGGQGSEQFF.

J is TRBJ2-1 and V is TRBV6-6; D uncertain. Per germline, CDR1 MNHNY and CDR2 SVGAGI (reference sequence). V shed 0 bases and J shed 4 bases, with 4 bases lying between them. There are 13 residues in the CDR3. The CDR3 DNA is TGTGCCAGCAGTTACTCGGGTTACAATGAGCAGTTCTTC. Translating gives CASSYSGYNEQFF.

V and J are TRBV6-1 and TRBJ2-1; 11 positions agree with TRBD1. The CDR3 extends over 14 amino acids. The germline gives CDR1 MNHNS, CDR2 SASEGT. Trimming removed 3 bases from V and 6 bases from J; junction bases left unmatched: 1. The CDR3 region is CASSDGTGGNEQFF. The CDR3 region has the DNA TGTGCCAGCAGTGACGGGACAGGGGGCAATGAGCAGTTCTTC.

The V call is TRBV6-5, the J call TRBJ2-3; 10 bases fit TRBD2. Germline V gene lookup returns CDR1 MNHEY and CDR2 SVGAGI. With V trimmed by 7 bases and J by 4 bases, 5 bases remained unmatched. The CDR3 spans 14 residues. CDR3 protein: CASKRGGVADTQYF. The DNA of the CDR3 is TGTGCCAGCAAGCGGGGGGGCGTGGCAGATACGCAGTATTTT.

The table lists this clone with a count of one. The chain links TRBV5-6 to TRBJ2-3; the match to TRBD1 covers 7 bases. The CDR3 totals 16 residues. Germline V gene lookup returns CDR1 SGHDT and CDR2 YYEEEE. V trimming: 2 bases; J trimming: 2 bases; junction bases outside the gene matches: 8. The CDR3 bases are TGTGCCAGCAGCTTATCGCCGGGACAGCTCACAGATACGCAGTATTTT. Translating it yields CASSLSPGQLTDTQYF.

Of note for this clone: One end of the junction varies from germline; a read error may be responsible. The genes are TRBV7-7 and TRBJ1-1; D is uncertain. CDR3 length: 13 residues. The germline V gene encodes CDR1 SSHAT and CDR2 FNYEAQ (reference sequence). The CDR3 DNA is TGTGCTAGCAGCTTAGGCATGAACACTGAAGCTTTCTTT. This sequence encodes CASSLGMNTEAFF.

This clone was detected a few times. The chain uses TRBV7-2 and TRBJ2-1, with D perhaps TRBD2 (6 bases). This CDR3 is 18 amino acids long. Between the trimmed V and J ends, which lost 2 bases and 4 bases, there was a span of 21 bases. Germline V gene lookup returns CDR1 SGHTA and CDR2 FQGNSA. The CDR3 here is CASSLFGGSGALYNEQFF. The CDR3 DNA follows: TGTGCCAGCAGCTTATTTGGGGGTAGCGGAGCCTTATACAATGAGCAGTTCTTC.

This sequence joins TRBV6-5 and TRBJ2-7; 11 nucleotides align to TRBD2. V dropped 0 bases and J dropped 3; count of bases not matched to a gene: 4. The germline CDR1 and CDR2 sequences are MNHEY and SVGAGI. The CDR3 is 16 residues long. The CDR3 loop reads CASSYSRLAGIYEQYF. The CDR3, as DNA: TGTGCCAGCAGTTACTCGAGACTAGCGGGAATCTACGAGCAGTACTTC.

CDR3 sequence: CASSLAAGGTEAFF. The CDR3 DNA is TGTGCCAGCAGCTTAGCAGCAGGGGGCACTGAAGCTTTCTTT. The chain is built from TRBV11-2 and TRBJ1-1; 7 positions agree with TRBD1. The CDR3 extends over 14 amino acids. V lost 1 base, J lost 4 bases, and 3 bases stayed unmatched. Germline lookup yields CDR1 SGHAT and CDR2 FQNNGV.

The rearrangement uses TRBV21-1 and TRBJ2-2; no check of the table's D call, TRBD1, against the DNA was made. TRBV21-1 has pseudogene status. This CDR3 contains 14 residues. CDR3: CATGDSPNTGELFF. The CDR3 nucleotides read TGTGCCACTGGGGACAGTCCGAACACCGGGGAGCTGTTTTTT.

V usage is TRBV7-2 and J usage is TRBJ2-3, with TRBD2 identical over 12 bases. CDR3 length equals 15 residues. The ends lost 5 bases at V and 7 bases at J; junction bases unmatched: 7. CDR1 and CDR2 (germline): SGHTA, FQGNSA. In DNA, the CDR3 is TGTGCCAGCAGCCCCCTGACTAGCGGGAGACATACGCAGTATTTT. Amino acid sequence: CASSPLTSGRHTQYF.

The rearrangement links TRBV9 to TRBJ2-1, with D uncertain. The CDR3 is made up of 14 amino acids. Trimming took 0 bases from V and 6 from J, leaving 10 bases between them. Germline loops: CDR1 SGDLS, CDR2 YYNGEE. The CDR3 DNA reads TGTGCCAGCAGCGTAGCTAGGAGACCCAATGAGCAGTTCTTC. The encoded protein is CASSVARRPNEQFF.

The rearrangement joins TRBV2 to TRBJ2-3; D gene unclear. The CDR3 spans 11 residues. Trimming removed 6 bases at V and 5 bases at J, with 6 bases between. Germline loops: CDR1 SNHLY, CDR2 FYNNEI. The DNA of the CDR3 is TGTGCCAGCAGCCCAGGAGATACGCAGTATTTT. Its protein product is CASSPGDTQYF.

Points on this clone: This sample also contains other DNA sequences that code for the same CDR3. This rearrangement joins TRBV15 to TRBJ2-7, with a possible D match to TRBD1 (6 bases). The germline V and J ends were trimmed by 0 bases and 2 bases, with 11 bases remaining between them. In germline, CDR1 is LNHNV, CDR2 YYDKDF (reference sequence). The CDR3 runs 15 residues. The CDR3 DNA is TGTGCCACCAGCAGAGACAGGGGAAGAACCTACGAGCAGTACTTC. It specifies CATSRDRGRTYEQYF.

J is TRBJ1-5 and V is TRBV4-1; D is ambiguous. Trimming pared 5 bases from V and 2 bases from J, leaving 10 bases between. Per germline, CDR1 MGHRA and CDR2 YSYEKL. This CDR3 is built from 14 residues. The CDR3 region has the DNA TGCGCCAGCAGCGCGATATTGGGCAATCAGCCCCAGCATTTT. This encodes CASSAILGNQPQHF.

V usage is TRBV19 and J usage is TRBJ1-6; maybe TRBD1 (6 bases). V lost 5 bases and J 5 bases, leaving 19 bases between the germline ends. There are 17 residues in the CDR3. CDR1 and CDR2 (germline): LNHDA, SQIVND (reference sequence). The CDR3 here is CASSLGLSTGHNSPLHF. The CDR3, as DNA: TGTGCCAGTAGTCTTGGGCTTTCGACAGGACATAATTCACCCCTCCACTTT.